The 9 T cell receptor beta chains listed next were all sequenced from one sample in a study of shared clonotypes between healthy human individuals. Sequenced by immunoSEQ multiplex PCR; TCRdb stores in-frame clones only, minus some. The data contain some 2,000,000 clones, over 85% of them singletons. Specimen: naive CD4+ T cells sorted from blood. The subset denotes: CD45RA+ positively selected. All receptors derive from a man aged 18 to 30 in good health.

Comments on this clone: This sample includes further DNA sequences coding for the same CDR3. This rearrangement joins TRBV7-3 to TRBJ2-1; no reliable D call. V lost 2 bases and J lost 6, with 2 bases in between. Germline-derived CDR1 and CDR2 are SGHTA and FQGTGA. The CDR3 runs 11 residues. CDR3 nucleotides: TGTGCCAGCAGCTTAGGCAATGAGCAGTTCTTC. This translates into CASSLGNEQFF.

V usage is TRBV11-2 and J usage is TRBJ2-3; D gene uncertain. The germline V gene has CDR1 SGHAT and CDR2 FQNNGV. V was clipped by 5 bases and J by 3 bases, with 3 bases between them. The CDR3 runs to 11 residues. The CDR3 is CASSTTDTQYF. DNA of the CDR3: TGTGCCAGCAGCACGACAGATACGCAGTATTTT.

The V gene is TRBV5-1, the J gene TRBJ2-1; 12 bases are a match to TRBD1. Germline lookup yields CDR1 SGHRS and CDR2 YFSETQ. This CDR3 contains 15 residues. V gave up 3 bases and J gave up 8 bases; unmatched junction bases: 6. The CDR3 loop is CASSWDRGLVDEQFF. As DNA, the CDR3 is TGCGCCAGCAGCTGGGACAGGGGGCTCGTTGATGAGCAGTTCTTC.

The V and J genes are TRBV5-1 and TRBJ1-5, with a tentative D call TRBD1 (5 bases). This CDR3 has 13 residues. Germline lookup yields CDR1 SGHRS and CDR2 YFSETQ. The V and J ends lost 4 bases and 3 bases respectively, with 8 bases between them. The CDR3 DNA follows: TGCGCCAGCAGCCCGGACAACAATCAGCCCCAGCATTTT. It codes for CASSPDNNQPQHF.

The chain has TRBV10-3 and TRBJ2-3; D call uncertain. CDR3 length: 15 amino acids. In germline, CDR1 is ENHRY, CDR2 SYGVKD. Deletions cut 2 bases from V and 6 bases from J, with 15 bases between. The CDR3 region is CAISEGGGMGDTQYF. CDR3 nucleotide sequence: TGTGCCATCAGTGAGGGCGGCGGCATGGGCGATACGCAGTATTTT.

The genes are TRBV30 and TRBJ2-7; 8 bases are a match to TRBD2. V lost 3 bases and J lost 7; bases outside the gene matches: 14. CDR1 GTSNPN and CDR2 SVGIG come from the germline V gene (reference sequence). The CDR3 consists of 15 residues. The CDR3 region is CAWSVPGLGSGEQYF. The CDR3 region has the DNA TGTGCCTGGAGCGTCCCGGGACTAGGGTCGGGAGAGCAGTACTTC.

The chain is built from TRBV5-1 and TRBJ2-3, with TRBD1 identical over 7 bases. The V and J ends lost 4 bases and 5 bases, in that order; junction bases with no gene match: 7. CDR3 size: 14 residues. The V gene's germline CDR1 is SGHRS and CDR2 YFSETQ. The CDR3 nucleotides read TGCGCCAGCAGCGCAGACAGGGAAGGAGATACGCAGTATTTT. This codes for CASSADREGDTQYF.

To note about this clone: With a much larger clone just one base away, this may be a read error. Other DNA sequences in this specimen translate into the identical CDR3. The V gene is TRBV7-9, the J gene TRBJ2-2, with 7 bases lining up with TRBD1. The CDR3 consists of 14 residues. The germline V gene encodes CDR1 SEHNR and CDR2 FQNEAQ (reference sequence). V lost 3 bases, J lost 4 bases, and 2 bases stayed unmatched. CDR3 in amino acids: CASSLGQSTGELFF. The DNA for the CDR3 is TGTGCCAGCAGCTTGGGACAGTCCACCGGGGAGCTGTTTTTT.

This clone was seen just once. The chain carries TRBV7-9 and TRBJ1-4, with 8 bases that match TRBD1. The CDR3 has 14 residues. J gave up 8 bases and V 4 bases, and 6 bases lay outside the gene matches. CDR1 and CDR2 (germline): SEHNR, FQNEAQ (reference sequence). CDR3 nucleotides: TGTGCCAGCAGCTCGACAGGGGAAGGCGAAAAACTGTTTTTT. As protein: CASSSTGEGEKLFF. The full variable domain, completed using reference TRBV7-9 and TRBJ1-4, is DTGVSQNPRHKITKRGQNVTFRCDPISEHNRLYWYRQTLGQGPEFLTYFQNEAQLEKSRLLSDRFSAERPKGSFSTLEIQRTEQGDSAMYLCASSSTGEGEKLFFGSGTQLSVL.